Listed here are 6 T cell receptor beta chains from one sample, sequenced in a study of blood T cell repertoires in COVID-19. Profiling relied on immunoSEQ multiplex PCR, and the TCRdb table lists in-frame clones only, not all of them. This table has about 220,000 clones, 75% to 90% appearing once. The sequencing input was peripheral blood. The source of these receptors is a woman aged 25 to 39 who had recovered from COVID-19.

The genes are TRBV4-2 and TRBJ1-2; TRBD1 matches at 8 bases. After removal of 1 base from V and 4 bases from J, the junction contained 2 bases not matched to a gene. The CDR3 is 14 residues long. Germline loops: CDR1 LGHNA, CDR2 YNFKEQ. Written as DNA, the CDR3 is TGTGCCAGCAGCCAAGGACAGGGGAGCTATGGCTACACCTTC. It is translated as CASSQGQGSYGYTF.

This rearrangement joins TRBV3-1 (or the pseudogene TRBV3-2) to TRBJ1-2; D may be TRBD1 (5 bases). Trimming took 1 base from V and 5 from J, leaving 14 bases between them. In germline, CDR1 is LGHDT, CDR2 YNNKEL (reference sequence). The length of the CDR3 is 15 residues. Here the CDR3 reads CASSQGGAGGYGYTF. Written as DNA, the CDR3 is TGTGCCAGCAGCCAAGGCGGGGCAGGCGGATATGGCTACACCTTC.

The genes are TRBV29-1 and TRBJ1-2; D gene ambiguous. The CDR3 is 12 residues long. V was cut by 6 bases and J by 2 bases, with 10 bases left in between. Germline V gene lookup returns CDR1 SQVTM and CDR2 ANQGSEA. For the CDR3, the DNA is TGCAGCGTGGCGAGGAGAAACTATGGCTACACCTTC. Translating gives CSVARRNYGYTF. Looking up the rest from reference TRBV29-1 and TRBJ1-2 gives the full variable domain: SAVISQKPSRDICQRGTSLTIQCQVDSQVTMMFWYRQQPGQSLTLIATANQGSEATYESGFVIDKFPISRPNLTFSTLTVSNMSPEDSSIYLCSVARRNYGYTFGSGTRLTVV.

This chain uses TRBV6-5 with TRBJ2-6; D is ambiguous. The CDR3 totals 14 residues. Trimming stripped 6 bases from V and 0 bases from J, with 6 bases between. Germline CDR1 MNHEY, CDR2 SVGAGI. The CDR3 reads CASRGLSGANVLTF. DNA of the CDR3: TGTGCCAGCAGGGGCCTCTCTGGGGCCAACGTCCTGACTTTC.

V gene TRBV5-1 combines with J gene TRBJ2-2; TRBD1 might be the D (6 bases). Per germline, CDR1 SGHRS and CDR2 YFSETQ. This CDR3 is 15 amino acids long. Trimming cost V 1 base and J 3 bases, with 10 bases left between them. For the CDR3, the DNA is TGCGCCAGCAGCTTGCAAGGGGGAGACACCGGGGAGCTGTTTTTT. It encodes CASSLQGGDTGELFF.

V is TRBV7-2 and J is TRBJ2-3, with 9 bases fitting TRBD2. V lost 5 bases and J lost 3; bases outside the gene matches: 9. This CDR3 region has 16 residues. Germline lookup yields CDR1 SGHTA and CDR2 FQGNSA. CDR3: CASSPLAGWLTDTQYF. The CDR3 DNA reads as TGTGCCAGCAGCCCCCTAGCGGGGTGGCTGACAGATACGCAGTATTTT.